This passage covers 10 T cell receptor beta chains from one sample sequenced in a study of tumor and adjacent non-tumor tissue in lung cancer (dated by TCRdb to the late 2010s). RNA was isolated from bulk, unsorted tissue, and RNA quality was assessed with a NanoDrop ND-1000 and an Agilent 2100. Distant non-tumor tissue taken more than 3 cm from the tumor edge was used as the normal lung sample. Library prep was done by multiplex PCR. The instrument was an Illumina HiSeq 2500. TCRbeta libraries were constructed through three rounds of nested PCR with primers (Table S4) according to protocols modified from ARM-PCR. TCRdb ran its own pipeline on the public reads, namely fastp trimming at Q25 and MiXCR clone calling, and kept in-frame beta chains. Each CDR3 protein gets just one entry, which takes the most common genes and DNA from the rows behind it. This sample lists some 100,000 distinct CDR3 sequences; 60% to 65% were detected once. The biggest ten clones account for 15% to 20% of the sample.

Sequenced: distant non-tumor lung tissue. Receptor source: a man in his sixties with non-small cell lung cancer.

This clonotype qualifies as medium-sized. The V and J genes are TRBV11-2 and TRBJ1-1, with a tentative D call TRBD1 (5 bases). The CDR3 has 13 amino acids. Per germline, CDR1 SGHAT and CDR2 FQNNGV. Trimming took 4 bases from V and 5 from J, leaving 11 bases between them. Written as DNA, the CDR3 is TGTGCCAGCAGCTCATCCCAGGGTACTGAAGCTTTCTTT. Encoded protein: CASSSSQGTEAFF.

In this sample, this clonotype is large. V and J are TRBV11-2 and TRBJ2-5; D gene uncertain. There are 14 residues in the CDR3. The V end lost 4 bases, the J end lost 5 bases, and 14 bases lay between the germline ends. Germline V lookup: CDR1 SGHAT, CDR2 FQNNGV. CDR3 nucleotide sequence: TGTGCCAGCAGCTCCGACGGAGCTTGGGAGACCCAGTACTTC. Translated, it gives CASSSDGAWETQYF.

As regards this clonotype: A much larger clone is a single base away; this may be a read error. This chain joins TRBV5-6 and TRBJ1-1, with D possibly matching TRBD1 (5 bases). There are 11 residues in the CDR3. Germline V lookup: CDR1 SGHDT, CDR2 YYEEEE. In DNA, the CDR3 is TGTACCAGCAGCTTGGGGCCTGAAGCTTTCTTT. It translates to CTSSLGPEAFF.

In the case of this clonotype: One junction end disagrees with the germline gene, perhaps due to a read error. The chain uses TRBV5-4 and TRBJ2-2, with 8 bases lining up with TRBD1. The CDR3 sequence is 13 residues long. CDR1 and CDR2 (germline): SGHNT, YYREEE (reference sequence). The CDR3 DNA follows: TGCGACAGCAGAGGGGACAGGAGCGGGGAGCTGTTTTTT. This codes for CDSRGDRSGELFF.

This clonotype was found a few times. A read error may be the cause here, since a much bigger clone is one base away. The chain has TRBV12-3 or TRBV12-4 and TRBJ2-3; D possibly uses TRBD1 or TRBD2 (6 bases each). The CDR3 is 15 amino acids. V lost 1 base and J lost 5, with 13 bases in between. The DNA for the CDR3 is TGTGCCAGCAGTTTAGGGATAGGGGGACTAGATACGCAGTATTTT. It is translated as CASSLGIGGLDTQYF.

Comment on this clonotype: One end of the junction fails to match germline, which may point to a read error. V usage is TRBV4-2 and J usage is TRBJ2-3; the D call may be TRBD1 or TRBD2 (5 bases each). The germline gives CDR1 LGHNA, CDR2 YNFKEQ. There are 16 residues in the CDR3. The CDR3 protein is CANSHGASPSTDTQYF. The CDR3, as DNA: TGTGCCAACAGCCATGGGGCTAGCCCTAGCACAGATACGCAGTATTTT.

About this clonotype itself: One end of the junction does not line up with germline, which may come from a read error. The chain joins TRBV6-1 to TRBJ1-2; D is unresolved. Per germline, CDR1 MNHNS and CDR2 SASEGT. The CDR3 runs to 15 residues. The chain's CDR3 is CANSVERGGCYGYTF. The CDR3 DNA follows: TGTGCCAACAGTGTGGAGCGGGGTGGTTGCTATGGCTACACCTTC.

As for this clonotype: One base away lies a much larger clone, so this may be a sequencing read error. The chain uses TRBV25-1 and TRBJ1-6; D unclear. The germline CDR1 and CDR2 sequences are MGHDK and SYGVNS. CDR3 length: 19 residues. The CDR3 DNA reads TGTGCCGGCAGTGAAAAAGATCCCCGATGGGCGTTCTATAATTCACCCCTCCACTTT. It translates to CAGSEKDPRWAFYNSPLHF.

This clonotype has more than one count but fewer than ten. This may be a read error: a much more frequent sequence differs by one nucleotide. The chain employs TRBV5-4 and TRBJ2-2; D is unresolved. This CDR3 has 12 amino acids. In germline, CDR1 is SGHNT, CDR2 YYREEE (reference sequence). Trimming pared 1 base from V and 6 bases from J, leaving 4 bases between. The CDR3 coding sequence is TGTGCCAGCAGCTTGTGGGCCGGGGAGCTGTTTTTT. It is translated as CASSLWAGELFF.

This clonotype has a handful of counts. A much larger clone lies one base from this, so it may be a read error. This rearrangement joins TRBV6-2 or TRBV6-3 to TRBJ2-7; D is unclear. The germline V gene encodes CDR1 MNHEY and CDR2 SVGEGT. The CDR3 consists of 15 residues. The CDR3 region has the DNA TGTGCCAGCAACCTCCCCGGAGCAGCGAGGTACGTGCAGTACTTC. Its protein product is CASNLPGAARYVQYF.